Shown below are 5 T cell receptor beta chains from a single sample sequenced in a study of human T cells and chemical hapten exposure (dated by TCRdb to about 2021). The method was RACE. Sequenced using a NextSeq 500. TCRdb took the public reads, trimmed them with fastp at Q25, ran MiXCR for clone calling and kept in-frame beta chains. Entries that share a CDR3 protein sequence are merged under the most common genes and DNA. Recorded for this sample are roughly 74,000 distinct CDR3 sequences; around 30% of them occurred a single time. Over 7.5% of the sample is in the top ten clones. The time point label for this specimen denotes: patch test 1, 2 weeks after DPC sensitization. The treatment or condition label corresponds to: therapeutic diphenylcyclopropenone sensitization with weekly scalp DPC. The source was whole blood, collected in connection with sensitization to the hapten diphenylcyclopropenone (DPC). Every receptor here comes from a man aged 35-49 years with alopecia areata. Some clones in this sample may be carry-over from other donors' samples.

V usage is TRBV7-2 and J usage is TRBJ2-7; possibly TRBD2 for D (5 bases). Germline values: CDR1 SGHTA, CDR2 FQGNSA. The CDR3 covers 15 residues. Trimming shortened V by 5 bases and J by 4 bases, and 18 bases separated the two germline ends. The CDR3 DNA follows: TGTGCCAGCAGCCTAGATCCGGCAGGAGGATACGAGCAGTACTTC. Its translation: CASSLDPAGGYEQYF.

This chain joins TRBV7-9 and TRBJ2-7; D uncertain. V was cut by 0 bases and J by 5 bases, with 14 bases left in between. CDR1 and CDR2 from the germline V gene are SEHNR and FQNEAQ (reference sequence). The CDR3 runs to 15 residues. The CDR3 is CASSLAIGLVDEQYF. The CDR3 DNA reads as TGTGCCAGCAGCTTAGCGATAGGGTTGGTAGACGAGCAGTACTTC.

This clonotype was counted a few times. The chain recombines TRBV9 with TRBJ2-3; 9 bases agree with TRBD2. The germline CDR1 and CDR2 sequences are SGDLS and YYNGEE. This CDR3 is 16 amino acids long. V shed 0 bases, J shed 2 bases, and the junction held 4 bases outside the gene matches. The CDR3 loop reads CASSVGLAEYTDTQYF. The DNA for the CDR3 is TGTGCCAGCAGCGTAGGACTAGCGGAGTACACAGATACGCAGTATTTT.

The V gene is TRBV21-1, the J gene TRBJ2-7; TRBD1 is the table's D call, not checked against the DNA. TRBV21-1 is an annotated pseudogene. The CDR3 length is 14 residues. The CDR3 spells CASSMTGETYEQYF. CDR3 nucleotides: TGTGCCAGCAGCATGACAGGGGAAACCTACGAGCAGTACTTC.

Worth noting for this clonotype: Its ends do not fully match the called genes, so a read error is possible. V gene TRBV28 combines with J gene TRBJ1-3; D perhaps matches TRBD1 (6 bases). The CDR3 extends over 14 amino acids. Germline V gene data show CDR1 as MDHEN and CDR2 as SYDVKM. CDR3 region: CASSPTGRRNTVYF. Written as DNA, the CDR3 is TGTGCCAGCAGTCCTACAGGGCGCCGAAACACCGTATATTTT.